This T cell receptor (beta chain) is drawn from a study of blood T cell repertoires in COVID-19. Assay used: immunoSEQ multiplex PCR; TCRdb lists only in-frame clones, some missing. The table shows about 48,000 clones, with roughly nine tenths occurring only once. Per germline, CDR1 MNHEY and CDR2 SVGEGT. The CDR3 contains 15 residues. The V and J ends lost 0 bases and 4 bases respectively, with 12 bases between them. Sample: PBMCs or T cells enriched from blood (not recorded which). The rearrangement links TRBV6-2 or TRBV6-3 to TRBJ1-1; D might be TRBD1 (5 bases). The receptor comes from a woman between 45 and 65 years old who had recovered from COVID-19. CDR3 sequence (DNA): TGTGCCAGCAGTTACTCGCCAGGGTCGGGCACTGAAGCTTTCTTT. Encoded protein: CASSYSPGSGTEAFF.